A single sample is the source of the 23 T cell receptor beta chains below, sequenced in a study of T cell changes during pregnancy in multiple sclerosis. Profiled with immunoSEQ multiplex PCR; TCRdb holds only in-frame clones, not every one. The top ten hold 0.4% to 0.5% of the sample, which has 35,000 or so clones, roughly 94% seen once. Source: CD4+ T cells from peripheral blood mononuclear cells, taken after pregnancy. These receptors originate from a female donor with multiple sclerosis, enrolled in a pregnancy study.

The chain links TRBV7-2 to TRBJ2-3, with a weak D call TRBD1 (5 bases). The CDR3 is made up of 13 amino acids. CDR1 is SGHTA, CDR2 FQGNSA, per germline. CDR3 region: CAGAVRLTDTQYF. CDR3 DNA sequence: TGTGCTGGGGCGGTTCGCTTGACAGATACGCAGTATTTT.

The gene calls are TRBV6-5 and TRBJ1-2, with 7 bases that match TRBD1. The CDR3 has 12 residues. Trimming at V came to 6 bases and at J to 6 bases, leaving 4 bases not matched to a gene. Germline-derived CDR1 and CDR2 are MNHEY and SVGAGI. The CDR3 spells CASRQGNHGYTF. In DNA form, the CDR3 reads TGTGCCAGCAGACAGGGGAACCATGGCTACACCTTC.

The CDR3 coding sequence is TGTGCCAGCAGTCCAAGCGGGTCAGACACAGATACGCAGTATTTT. Protein sequence: CASSPSGSDTDTQYF. This chain uses TRBV11-3 with TRBJ2-3; a weak D match, TRBD2 (6 bases). Trimming took off 6 bases at V and 2 bases at J, with 15 bases between the two ends. From germline, CDR1 is SGHNT and CDR2 YENEEA. CDR3 length: 15 amino acids.

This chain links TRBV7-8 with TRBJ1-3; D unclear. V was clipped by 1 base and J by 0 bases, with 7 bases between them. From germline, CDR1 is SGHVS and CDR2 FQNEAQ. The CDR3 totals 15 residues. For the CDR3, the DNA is TGTGCCAGCAGCTTAGGCAGTGCCTCTGGAAACACCATATATTTT. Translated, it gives CASSLGSASGNTIYF.

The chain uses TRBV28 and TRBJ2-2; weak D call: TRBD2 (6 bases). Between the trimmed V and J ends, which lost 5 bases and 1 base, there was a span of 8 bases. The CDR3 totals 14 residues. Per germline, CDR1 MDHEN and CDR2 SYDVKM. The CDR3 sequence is CASSRGGNTGELFF. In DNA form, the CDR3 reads TGTGCCAGCAGTAGGGGAGGGAACACCGGGGAGCTGTTTTTT.

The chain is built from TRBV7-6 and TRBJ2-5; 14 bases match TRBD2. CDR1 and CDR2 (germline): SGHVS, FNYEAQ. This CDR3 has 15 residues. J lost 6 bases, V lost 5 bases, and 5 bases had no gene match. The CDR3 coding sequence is TGTGCCAGCAGCCGGGGGACTAGCGGGGGAAAGACCCAGTACTTC. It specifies CASSRGTSGGKTQYF.

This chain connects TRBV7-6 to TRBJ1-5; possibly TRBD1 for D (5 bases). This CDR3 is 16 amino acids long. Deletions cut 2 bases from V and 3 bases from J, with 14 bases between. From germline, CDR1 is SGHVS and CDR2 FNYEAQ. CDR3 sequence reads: CASSLSPGGANQPQHF. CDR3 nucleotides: TGTGCCAGCAGCTTAAGTCCGGGTGGGGCCAATCAGCCCCAGCATTTT.

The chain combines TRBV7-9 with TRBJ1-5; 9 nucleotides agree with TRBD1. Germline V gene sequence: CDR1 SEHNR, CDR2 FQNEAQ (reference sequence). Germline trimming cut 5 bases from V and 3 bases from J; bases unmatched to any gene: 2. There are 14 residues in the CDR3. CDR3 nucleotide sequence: TGTGCCAGCAGCCGGGACAGGGACAATCAGCCCCAGCATTTT. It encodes CASSRDRDNQPQHF.

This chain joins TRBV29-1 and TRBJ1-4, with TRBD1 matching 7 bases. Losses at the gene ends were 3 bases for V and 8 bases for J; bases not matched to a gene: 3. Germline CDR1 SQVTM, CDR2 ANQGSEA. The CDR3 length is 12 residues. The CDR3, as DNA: TGCAGCGTTGAGCAGGGGGTGGAAAAACTGTTTTTT. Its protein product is CSVEQGVEKLFF.

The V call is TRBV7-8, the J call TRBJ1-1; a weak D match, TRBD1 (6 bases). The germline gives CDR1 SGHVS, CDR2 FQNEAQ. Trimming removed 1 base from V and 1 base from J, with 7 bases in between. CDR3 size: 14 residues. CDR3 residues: CASSLVGGNTEAFF. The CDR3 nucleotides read TGTGCCAGCAGCTTAGTAGGGGGGAACACTGAAGCTTTCTTT. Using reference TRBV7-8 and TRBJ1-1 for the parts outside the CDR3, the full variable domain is GAGVSQSPRYKVAKRGQDVALRCDPISGHVSLFWYQQALGQGPEFLTYFQNEAQLDKSGLPSDRFFAERPEGSVSTLKIQRTQQEDSAVYLCASSLVGGNTEAFFGQGTRLTVV.

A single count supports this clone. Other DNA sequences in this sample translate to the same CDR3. The CDR3 loop is CASSTQASGNTIYF. The CDR3, as DNA: TGTGCCAGTAGTACCCAGGCCTCTGGAAACACCATATATTTT. The chain is built from TRBV19 and TRBJ1-3; no reliable D call. The CDR3 is 14 residues long. Germline CDR1 is LNHDA and CDR2 is SQIVND (reference sequence). Trimming shortened V by 4 bases and J by 0 bases, and 7 bases separated the two germline ends.

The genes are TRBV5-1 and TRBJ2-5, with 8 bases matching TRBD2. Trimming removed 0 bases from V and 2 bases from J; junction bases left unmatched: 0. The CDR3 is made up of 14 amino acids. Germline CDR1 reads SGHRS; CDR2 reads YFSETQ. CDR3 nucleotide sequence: TGCGCCAGCAGCTTGGCGGGAGGGCAAGAGACCCAGTACTTC. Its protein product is CASSLAGGQETQYF.

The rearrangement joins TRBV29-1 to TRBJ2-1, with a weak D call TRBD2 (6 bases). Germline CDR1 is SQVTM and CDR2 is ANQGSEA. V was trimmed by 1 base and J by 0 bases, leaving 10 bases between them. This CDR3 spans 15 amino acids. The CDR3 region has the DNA TGCAGCGTTGAAGCTGGCGGGAACTCCTACAATGAGCAGTTCTTC. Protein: CSVEAGGNSYNEQFF.

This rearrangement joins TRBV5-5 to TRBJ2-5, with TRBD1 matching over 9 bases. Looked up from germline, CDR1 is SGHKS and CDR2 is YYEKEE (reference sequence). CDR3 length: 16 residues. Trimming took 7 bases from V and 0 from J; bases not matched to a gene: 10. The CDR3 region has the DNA TGTGCCAGCGGAAGACAGGGGGGTGCGTACCAAGAGACCCAGTACTTC. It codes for CASGRQGGAYQETQYF.

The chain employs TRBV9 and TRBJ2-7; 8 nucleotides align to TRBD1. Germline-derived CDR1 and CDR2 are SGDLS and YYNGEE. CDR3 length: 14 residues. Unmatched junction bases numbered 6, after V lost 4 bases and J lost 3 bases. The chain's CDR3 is CASSRQGTGYEQYF. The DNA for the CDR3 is TGTGCCAGCAGCCGACAGGGGACGGGCTACGAGCAGTACTTC.

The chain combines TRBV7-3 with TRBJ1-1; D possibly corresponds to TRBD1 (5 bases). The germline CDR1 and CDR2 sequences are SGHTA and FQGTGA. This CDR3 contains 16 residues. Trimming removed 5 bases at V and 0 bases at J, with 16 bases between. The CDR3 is CASSAYLGHLNTEAFF. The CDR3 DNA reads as TGTGCCAGCAGCGCTTACCTCGGACACTTGAACACTGAAGCTTTCTTT.

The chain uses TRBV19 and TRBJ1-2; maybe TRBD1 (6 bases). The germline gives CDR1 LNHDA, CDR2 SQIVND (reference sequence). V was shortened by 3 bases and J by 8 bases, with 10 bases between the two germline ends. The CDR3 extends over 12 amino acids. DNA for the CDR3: TGTGCCAGTAGTATTACAGGGTTAGGCTACACCTTC. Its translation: CASSITGLGYTF.

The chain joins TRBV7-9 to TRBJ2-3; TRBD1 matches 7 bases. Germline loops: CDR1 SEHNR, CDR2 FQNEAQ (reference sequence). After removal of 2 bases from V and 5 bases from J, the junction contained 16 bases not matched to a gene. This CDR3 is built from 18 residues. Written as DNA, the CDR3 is TGTGCCAGCAGCTTAAAAAGACAGGGAAGATTAGTTCAAGATACGCAGTATTTT. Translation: CASSLKRQGRLVQDTQYF.

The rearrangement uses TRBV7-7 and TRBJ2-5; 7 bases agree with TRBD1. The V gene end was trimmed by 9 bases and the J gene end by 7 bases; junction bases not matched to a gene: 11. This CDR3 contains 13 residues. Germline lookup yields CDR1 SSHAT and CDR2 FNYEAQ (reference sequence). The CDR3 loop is CASTGARSTTQYF. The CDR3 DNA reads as TGTGCCAGTACAGGGGCAAGGTCTACGACCCAGTACTTC. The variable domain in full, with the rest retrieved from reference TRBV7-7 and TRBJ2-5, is GAGVSQSPRYKVTKRGQDVTLRCDPISSHATLYWYQQALGQGPEFLTYFNYEAQPDKSGLPSDRFSAERPEGSISTLTIQRTEQRDSAMYRCASTGARSTTQYFGPGTRLLVL.

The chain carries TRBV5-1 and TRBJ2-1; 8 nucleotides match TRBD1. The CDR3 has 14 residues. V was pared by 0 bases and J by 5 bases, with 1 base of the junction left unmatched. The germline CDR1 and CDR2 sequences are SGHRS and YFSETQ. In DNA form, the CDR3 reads TGCGCCAGCAGCTTGGTACAGGGGGACAATGAGCAGTTCTTC. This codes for CASSLVQGDNEQFF.

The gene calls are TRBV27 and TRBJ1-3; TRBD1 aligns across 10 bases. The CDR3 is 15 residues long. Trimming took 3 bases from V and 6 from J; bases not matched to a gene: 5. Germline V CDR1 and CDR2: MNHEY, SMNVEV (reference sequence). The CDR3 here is CASSLGQGRENTIYF. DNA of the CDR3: TGTGCCAGCAGTTTGGGACAGGGGCGAGAAAACACCATATATTTT.

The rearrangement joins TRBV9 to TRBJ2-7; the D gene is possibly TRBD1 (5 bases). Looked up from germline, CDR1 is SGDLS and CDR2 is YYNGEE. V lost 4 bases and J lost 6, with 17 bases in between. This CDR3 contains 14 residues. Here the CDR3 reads CASSPRYRTPEQYF. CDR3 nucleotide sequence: TGTGCCAGCAGCCCACGATATCGGACACCCGAGCAGTACTTC.

The CDR3 bases are TGTGCCAGCAGCCAGAGAGCTAGCGAGAACAATGAGCAGTTCTTC. This gives the protein CASSQRASENNEQFF. The gene calls are TRBV7-9 and TRBJ2-1; tentative D call: TRBD2 (6 bases). The CDR3 totals 15 residues. In germline, CDR1 is SEHNR, CDR2 FQNEAQ (reference sequence). V gave up 5 bases and J gave up 5 bases, with 16 bases separating them.